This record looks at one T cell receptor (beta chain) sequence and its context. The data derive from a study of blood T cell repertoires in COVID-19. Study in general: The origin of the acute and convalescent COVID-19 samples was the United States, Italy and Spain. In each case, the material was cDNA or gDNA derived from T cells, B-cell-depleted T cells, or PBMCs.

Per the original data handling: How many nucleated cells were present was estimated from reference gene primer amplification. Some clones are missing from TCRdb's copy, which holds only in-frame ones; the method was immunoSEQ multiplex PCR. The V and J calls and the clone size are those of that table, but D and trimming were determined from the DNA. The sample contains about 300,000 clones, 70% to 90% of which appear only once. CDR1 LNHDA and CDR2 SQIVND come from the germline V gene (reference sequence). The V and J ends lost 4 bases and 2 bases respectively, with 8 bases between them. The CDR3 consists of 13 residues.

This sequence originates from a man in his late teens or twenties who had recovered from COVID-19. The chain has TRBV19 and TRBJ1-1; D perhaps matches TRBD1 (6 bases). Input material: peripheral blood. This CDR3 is CASSTGVNTEAFF. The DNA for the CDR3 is TGTGCCAGTAGTACAGGGGTTAACACTGAAGCTTTCTTT. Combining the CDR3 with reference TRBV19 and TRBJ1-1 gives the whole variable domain DGGITQSPKYLFRKEGQNVTLSCEQNLNHDAMYWYRQDPGQGLRLIYYSQIVNDFQKGDIAEGYSVSREKKESFPLTVTSAQKNPTAFYLCASSTGVNTEAFFGQGTRLTVV.